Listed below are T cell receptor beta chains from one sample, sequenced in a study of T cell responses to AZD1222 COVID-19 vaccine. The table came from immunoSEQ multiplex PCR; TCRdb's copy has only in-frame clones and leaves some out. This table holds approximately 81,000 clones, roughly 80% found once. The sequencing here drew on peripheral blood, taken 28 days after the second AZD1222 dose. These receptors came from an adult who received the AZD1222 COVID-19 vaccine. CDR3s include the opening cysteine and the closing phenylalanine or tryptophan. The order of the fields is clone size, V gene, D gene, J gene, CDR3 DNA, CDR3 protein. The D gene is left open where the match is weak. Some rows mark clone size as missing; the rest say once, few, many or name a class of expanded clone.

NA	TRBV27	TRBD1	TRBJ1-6	TGTGCCAGCAGTTTAAGGGACAGGGAGGCTTCACCCCTCCACTTT	CASSLRDREASPLHF
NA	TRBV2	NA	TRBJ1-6	TGTGCCAGCAGTCCTTACGGGGTGACCTATAATTCACCCCTCCACTTT	CASSPYGVTYNSPLHF
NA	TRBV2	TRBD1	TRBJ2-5	TGTGCCAGCAGCGGAGACAGGGACCCCCAAGAGACCCAGTACTTC	CASSGDRDPQETQYF
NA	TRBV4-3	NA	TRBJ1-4	TGCGCCAGCAGCCCCGGGGACGGCCGGAGGGAAAAACTGTTTTTT	CASSPGDGRREKLFF
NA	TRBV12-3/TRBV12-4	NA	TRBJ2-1	TGTGCCAGCAGTTTTGCGGAGTACAATGAGCAGTTCTTC	CASSFAEYNEQFF
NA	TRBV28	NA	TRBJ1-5	TGTGCCAGCAGTTTTTCCGGGGCCATGAGGAGCAATCAGCCCCAGCATTTT	CASSFSGAMRSNQPQHF
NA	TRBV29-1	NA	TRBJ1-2	TGCAGCGTTGAAGGGAAAAAGTCTAACTATGGCTACACCTTC	CSVEGKKSNYGYTF
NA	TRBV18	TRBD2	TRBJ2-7	TGTGCCAGCTCACCAGCAGCGGGAGCTACCTACGAGCAGTACTTC	CASSPAAGATYEQYF
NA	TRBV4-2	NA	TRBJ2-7	TGTGCCAGCAGCCAGATTGACGGAAGCAGCTCCTACGAGCAGTACTTC	CASSQIDGSSSYEQYF
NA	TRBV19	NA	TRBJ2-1	TGTGCCAGTAACCCAATAGGGGGGGCTATCCACAATGAGCAGTTCTTC	CASNPIGGAIHNEQFF
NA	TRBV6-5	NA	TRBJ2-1	TGTGCCAGCAGTTACTCTGGGGGGCGCAGGGAGCAGTTCTTC	CASSYSGGRREQFF
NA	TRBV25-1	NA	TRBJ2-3	TGTGCCAGCAGTGAAGGGATAGCCATTGAAGCAGATACGCAGTATTTT	CASSEGIAIEADTQYF
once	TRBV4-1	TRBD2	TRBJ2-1	TGCGCCAGCAGCCAAGAGGGAATCCAGCGGGGGAACAATGAGCAGTTCTTC	CASSQEGIQRGNNEQFF
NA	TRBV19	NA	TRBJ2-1	TGTGCCAGTAGTATAGGTGCCGCCGAGCAGTTCTTC	CASSIGAAEQFF
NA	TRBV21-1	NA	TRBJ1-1	TGTGCCAGCAGCGGTAGACAGCTATCGTTGAACACTGAAGCTTTCTTT	CASSGRQLSLNTEAFF
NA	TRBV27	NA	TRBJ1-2	TGTGCCAGCAGTTCTGATGGGGCGTTCGGTGGCTACACCTTC	CASSSDGAFGGYTF
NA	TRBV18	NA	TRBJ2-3	TGTGCCAGCCGTACGGACACAGATACGCAGTATTTT	CASRTDTDTQYF
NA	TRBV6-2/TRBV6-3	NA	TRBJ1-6	TGTGCCAGCAGTTACCAGGGGCGCCTTTCACCCCTCCACTTT	CASSYQGRLSPLHF
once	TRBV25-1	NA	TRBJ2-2	TGTGCCAGCCCCTCGCCCCCAGTGAACACCGGGGAGCTGTTTTTT	CASPSPPVNTGELFF
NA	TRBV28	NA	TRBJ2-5	TGTGCCAGCAGTTTAGCCCAGGGTACCCAAGAGACCCAGTACTTC	CASSLAQGTQETQYF
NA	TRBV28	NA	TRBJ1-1	TGTGCCAGCAGTTCATACACTGAAGCTTTCTTT	CASSSYTEAFF
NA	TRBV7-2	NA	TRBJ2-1	TGTGCCAGCAGCCGTGTCGGTCGCTCCTACAATGAGCAGTTCTTC	CASSRVGRSYNEQFF
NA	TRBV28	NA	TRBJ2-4	TGTGCCAGCAGCCCGGGGGGCCTCCAGGAAAACATTCAGTACTTC	CASSPGGLQENIQYF
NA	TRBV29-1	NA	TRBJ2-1	TGCAGCGTTGAAGAGGAGGAGGGCTCCTACAATGAGCAGTTCTTC	CSVEEEEGSYNEQFF
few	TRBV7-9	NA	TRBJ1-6	TGTGCCAGCAGCTTAGGCCAATTGAAACCCCTCCACTTT	CASSLGQLKPLHF
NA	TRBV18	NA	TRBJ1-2	TGTGCCAGCTCACCAACGAGGCAGGGCGGGGGAGAGGGCTACACCTTC	CASSPTRQGGGEGYTF
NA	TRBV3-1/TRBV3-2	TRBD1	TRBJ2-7	TGTGCCGCTAGGGGGCTACGGACCTACGAGCAGTACTTC	CAARGLRTYEQYF
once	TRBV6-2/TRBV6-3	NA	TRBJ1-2	TGTGCCAGCAGTCCGGAACCTAACTATGGCTACACCTTC	CASSPEPNYGYTF
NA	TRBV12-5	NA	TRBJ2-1	TGTGCTAGTGGTTTGGGGCAGGCCTACAATGAGCAGTTCTTC	CASGLGQAYNEQFF
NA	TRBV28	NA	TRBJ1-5	TGTGCCAGCAGCAATGAAGTTCAGGTGTATAGCAATCAGCCCCAGCATTTT	CASSNEVQVYSNQPQHF
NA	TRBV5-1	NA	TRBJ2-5	TGCGCCAGCAGCTTGGTGGGGTACCAAGAGACCCAGTACTTC	CASSLVGYQETQYF
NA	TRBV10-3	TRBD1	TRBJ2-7	TGTGCCATCAGTGAACCCGGGACAGGGCGAGACGAGCAGTACTTC	CAISEPGTGRDEQYF
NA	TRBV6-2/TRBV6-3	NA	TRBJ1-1	TGTGCCAGCAGTTACAAGCTGGGCGACACTGAAGCTTTCTTT	CASSYKLGDTEAFF
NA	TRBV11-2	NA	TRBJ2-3	TGTGCCAGCAGCCCTCAAACTAGCACAGATACGCAGTATTTT	CASSPQTSTDTQYF
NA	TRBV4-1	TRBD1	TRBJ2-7	TGCGCCAGCAGGCTGACAGGGGGAAGTGGCGAGCAGTACTTC	CASRLTGGSGEQYF
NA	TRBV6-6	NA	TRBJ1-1	TGTGCCAGCACCCAAGGTACTGAAGCTTTCTTT	CASTQGTEAFF
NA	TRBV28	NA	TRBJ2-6	TGTGCCAGCAGTCATGACCTGCCTGGGGCCAACGTCCTGACTTTC	CASSHDLPGANVLTF
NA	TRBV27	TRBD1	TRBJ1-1	TGTGCCAGCAGGGACAGGGGGTTCGAAACTGAAGCTTTCTTT	CASRDRGFETEAFF
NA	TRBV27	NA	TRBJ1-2	TGTGCCAGCAGTATGTTGGGCAGTTTAAACTATGGCTACACCTTC	CASSMLGSLNYGYTF
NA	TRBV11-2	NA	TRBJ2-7	TGTGCCAGCAGCCCAGAGCCGACAGGTCGGTACTTC	CASSPEPTGRYF
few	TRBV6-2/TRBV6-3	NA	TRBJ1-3	TGTGCCAGCAGTCGCGTCCTGGGCACGTCAGGAAACACCATATATTTT	CASSRVLGTSGNTIYF
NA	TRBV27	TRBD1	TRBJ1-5	TGTGCCAGCAGTTCCACCAGAGGGGGCGGGTTGGGCAATCAGCCCCAGCATTTT	CASSSTRGGGLGNQPQHF
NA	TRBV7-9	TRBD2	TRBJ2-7	TGTGCCAGCAGCTTAACTAGCGAAAAGGACGAGCAGTACTTC	CASSLTSEKDEQYF
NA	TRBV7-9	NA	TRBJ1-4	TGTGCCAGCAGCCCATCACAGGTGTCTGAAAAACTGTTTTTT	CASSPSQVSEKLFF
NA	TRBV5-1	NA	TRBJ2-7	TGCGCCAGCTCGACTGGGGTTCTCGAGCAGTACTTC	CASSTGVLEQYF
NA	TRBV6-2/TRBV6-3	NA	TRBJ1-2	TGTGCCAGCAGTTACTACAGGGAATCGGGGGGCTACACCTTC	CASSYYRESGGYTF
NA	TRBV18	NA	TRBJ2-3	TGTGCCAGCTCAGGGACCCGGGATACGCAGTATTTT	CASSGTRDTQYF
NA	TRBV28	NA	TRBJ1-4	TGTGCCAGCAGCCTAACCGGGGCCTCAGTGAATGAAAAACTGTTTTTT	CASSLTGASVNEKLFF
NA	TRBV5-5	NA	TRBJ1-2	TGTGCCAGCAACAATGGACAGAAGAATGGCTACACCTTC	CASNNGQKNGYTF
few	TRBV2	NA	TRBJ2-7	TGTGCCAGCAGTGACAAGGGACGGGACTCCTACGAGCAGTACTTC	CASSDKGRDSYEQYF
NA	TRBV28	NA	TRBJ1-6	TGTGCCAGCAATCGCGCCAGCGTTGGCCCCCTCCACTTT	CASNRASVGPLHF
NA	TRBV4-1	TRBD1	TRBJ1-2	TGCGCCAGCAGCCAGGGACAGGATCATGGCTACACCTTC	CASSQGQDHGYTF
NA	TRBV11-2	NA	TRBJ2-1	TGTGCCAGCAGCTTAGATCCGGGGCCCTACAATGAGCAGTTCTTC	CASSLDPGPYNEQFF
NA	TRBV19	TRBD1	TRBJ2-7	TGTGCCAGTAGTCGACAGGGCCCCTACGAGCAGTACTTC	CASSRQGPYEQYF
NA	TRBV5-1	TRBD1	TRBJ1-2	TGCGCCAGCAGCGACCAGGGGGGGCCCTATAACTATGGCTACACCTTC	CASSDQGGPYNYGYTF
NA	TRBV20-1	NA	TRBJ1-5	TGCAGTGCTAGTATAGGGGGCAATCAGCCCCAGCATTTT	CSASIGGNQPQHF
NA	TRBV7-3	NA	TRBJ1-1	TGTGCCAGCAGCCGGGACATTGACACTGAAGCTTTCTTT	CASSRDIDTEAFF
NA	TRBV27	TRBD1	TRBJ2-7	TGTGCCAGCAGCCAAGGACAGGGCTACGAGCAGTACTTC	CASSQGQGYEQYF